This paragraph covers one T cell receptor beta chain sequence. What it binds is not known. The CDR3 sequence is 14 residues long. Germline V CDR1 and CDR2: SEHNR, FQNEAQ (reference sequence). With 5 bases removed from V and 3 bases from J, the gap between germline ends came to 13 bases. This record comes from a study of radiotherapy plus CTLA-4 blockade in lung cancer. On the study more broadly: Among enrolled patients, approximately 18% responded and roughly 31% achieved disease control. Study-level findings and limits: Blood saw expansion of tumor-derived TCR clones after radiotherapy plus ipilimumab. How blood T cell clones changed early, along with interferon-beta, reportedly forecast response best.

Using immunoSEQ multiplex PCR, the repertoire was profiled, and TCRdb retains in-frame clones only, with some absent. The repertoire holds 55,000 to 70,000 clones, with over 75% as singletons. Focal radiation plus CTLA-4 blockade with ipilimumab was administered to patients who had chemo-refractory metastatic non-small-cell lung cancer. The sequence came from a human donor with non-small cell lung cancer who had a complete response to radiotherapy plus ipilimumab. This sequence joins TRBV7-9 and TRBJ1-2; D is perhaps TRBD1 (6 bases). Sequenced here: peripheral blood, sampled from a patient treated with radiotherapy plus ipilimumab. The CDR3 bases are TGTGCCAGCAGCCTACTCCGACAGGACTATGGCTACACCTTC. Amino acids: CASSLLRQDYGYTF.